The text below deals with one TCR beta chain. Its antigen is undetermined. Profiled with immunoSEQ multiplex PCR; TCRdb holds only in-frame clones, not every one. The table lists under 110,000 clones, roughly 91% of them singletons. These data come from a study of PD-1 blockade in classical Hodgkin lymphoma. Looking at the study overall: The patients were dosed with nivolumab 3 mg/kg, infused intravenously every 2 weeks.

Broader study findings: Repertoire differences have undefined causes, possibly disease activity or prior therapy. Only CD4+ TCR diversity, not CD8+, had risen significantly by C4D1. Those starting nivolumab under 1 year post-ASCT were excluded.

The CDR3 has 15 residues. The V end lost 0 bases, the J end lost 4 bases, and 13 bases lay between the germline ends. The germline gives CDR1 SGDLS, CDR2 YYNGEE. Each and every patient relapsed after autologous stem cell transplantation, and patients got differing brentuximab vedotin exposure. The chain joins TRBV9 to TRBJ2-5, with D unclear. The sequencing here drew on peripheral blood mononuclear cells (PBMCs), taken before the second cycle of nivolumab. The sequence was collected from a human donor with classical Hodgkin lymphoma. The CDR3 DNA reads as TGTGCCAGCAGCGTAGAGGCAGGTAGTGGAGAGACCCAGTACTTC. Residues: CASSVEAGSGETQYF.